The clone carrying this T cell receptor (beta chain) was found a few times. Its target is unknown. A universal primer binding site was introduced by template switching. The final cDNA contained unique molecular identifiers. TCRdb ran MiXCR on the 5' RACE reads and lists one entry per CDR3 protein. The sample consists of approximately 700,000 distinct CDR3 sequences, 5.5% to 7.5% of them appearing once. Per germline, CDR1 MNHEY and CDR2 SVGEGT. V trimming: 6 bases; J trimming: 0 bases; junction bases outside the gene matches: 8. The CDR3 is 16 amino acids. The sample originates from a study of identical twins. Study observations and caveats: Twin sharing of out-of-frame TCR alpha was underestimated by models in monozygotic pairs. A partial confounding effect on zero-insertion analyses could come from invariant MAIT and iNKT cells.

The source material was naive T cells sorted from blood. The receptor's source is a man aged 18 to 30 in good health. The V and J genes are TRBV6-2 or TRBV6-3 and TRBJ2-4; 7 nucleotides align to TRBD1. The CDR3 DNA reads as TGTGCCAGCAGCTTCCCGGGACAGCAAGCCAAAAACATTCAGTACTTC. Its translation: CASSFPGQQAKNIQYF.